The T cell receptor (beta chain) under discussion was sequenced for a study of cytomegalovirus exposure and HLA in healthy donors. Study-wide points: Earlier results showed most TCR beta V segments being productive about 87% or about 30% of the time.

It was with 60 Vbeta and 13 Jbeta primers that the PCR ran. Generated by immunoSEQ multiplex PCR, the TCRdb table keeps only in-frame clones and is missing some. The sample has roughly 160,000 clones, around 80% seen once. Notes on this clone: Its specificity is unknown.

The sequenced material came from PBMCs. This TCR came from a man in his forties or fifties in good health and CMV-seronegative.

In nucleotides, the CDR3 is TGTGCCAGCAGTTACTCATCCAGACTTCACACTGAAGCTTTCTTT. Its translation: CASSYSSRLHTEAFF. This rearrangement joins TRBV6-5 to TRBJ1-1; D gene unclear. Per germline, CDR1 MNHEY and CDR2 SVGAGI. V gave up 0 bases and J gave up 3 bases, with 11 bases separating them. The CDR3 extends over 15 amino acids.